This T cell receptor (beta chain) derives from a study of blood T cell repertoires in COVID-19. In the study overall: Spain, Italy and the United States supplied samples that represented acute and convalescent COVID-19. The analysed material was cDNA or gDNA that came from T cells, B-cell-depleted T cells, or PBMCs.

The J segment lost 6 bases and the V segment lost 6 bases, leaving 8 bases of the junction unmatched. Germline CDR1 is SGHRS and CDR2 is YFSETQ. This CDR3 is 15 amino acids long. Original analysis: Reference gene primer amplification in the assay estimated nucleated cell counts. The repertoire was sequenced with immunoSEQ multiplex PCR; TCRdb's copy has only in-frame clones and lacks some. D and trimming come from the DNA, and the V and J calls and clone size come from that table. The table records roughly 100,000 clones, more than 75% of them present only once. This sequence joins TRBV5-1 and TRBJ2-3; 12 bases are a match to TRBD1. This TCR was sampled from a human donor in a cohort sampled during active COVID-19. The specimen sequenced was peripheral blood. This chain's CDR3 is CASTPGTGGGDTQYF. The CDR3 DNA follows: TGCGCCAGCACTCCCGGGACAGGGGGCGGGGATACGCAGTATTTT.